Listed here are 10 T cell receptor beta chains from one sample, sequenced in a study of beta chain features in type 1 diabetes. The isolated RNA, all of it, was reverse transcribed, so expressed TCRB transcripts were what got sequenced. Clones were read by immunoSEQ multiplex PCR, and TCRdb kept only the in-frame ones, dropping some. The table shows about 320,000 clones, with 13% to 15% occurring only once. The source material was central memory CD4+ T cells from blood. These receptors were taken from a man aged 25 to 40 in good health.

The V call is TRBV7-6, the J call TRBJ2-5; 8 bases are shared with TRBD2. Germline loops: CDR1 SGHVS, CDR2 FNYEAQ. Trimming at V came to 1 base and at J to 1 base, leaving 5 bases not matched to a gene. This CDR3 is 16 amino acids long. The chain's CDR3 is CASSLGAGLAQETQYF. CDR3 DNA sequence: TGTGCCAGCAGCTTAGGTGCCGGACTAGCCCAAGAGACCCAGTACTTC.

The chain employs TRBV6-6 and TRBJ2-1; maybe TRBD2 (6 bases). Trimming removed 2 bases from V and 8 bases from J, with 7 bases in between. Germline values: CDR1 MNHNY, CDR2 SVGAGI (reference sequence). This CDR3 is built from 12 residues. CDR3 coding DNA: TGTGCCAGCAGTTACAAGCGGGATGAGCAGTTCTTC. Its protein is CASSYKRDEQFF.

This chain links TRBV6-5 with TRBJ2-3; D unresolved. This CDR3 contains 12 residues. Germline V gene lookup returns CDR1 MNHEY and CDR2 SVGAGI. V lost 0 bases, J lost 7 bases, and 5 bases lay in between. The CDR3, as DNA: TGTGCCAGCAGTTACTCGGGGAATACGCAGTATTTT. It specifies CASSYSGNTQYF.

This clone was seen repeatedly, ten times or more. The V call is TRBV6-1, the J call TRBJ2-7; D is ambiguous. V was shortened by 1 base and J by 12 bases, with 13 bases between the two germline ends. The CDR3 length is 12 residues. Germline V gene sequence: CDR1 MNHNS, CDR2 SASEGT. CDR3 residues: CASSEGTLGGYV. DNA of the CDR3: TGTGCCAGCAGTGAAGGGACGCTCGGTGGGTACGTC.

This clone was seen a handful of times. For the CDR3, the DNA is TGTGCCACCCACGATCCAGGGGGCTTTAAAGAGACCCAGTACTTC. It is translated as CATHDPGGFKETQYF. The chain combines TRBV10-3 with TRBJ2-5, with 8 bases fitting TRBD1. Losses at the gene ends were 10 bases for V and 3 bases for J; bases not matched to a gene: 13. This CDR3 comprises 15 residues. CDR1 and CDR2 from the germline V gene are ENHRY and SYGVKD.

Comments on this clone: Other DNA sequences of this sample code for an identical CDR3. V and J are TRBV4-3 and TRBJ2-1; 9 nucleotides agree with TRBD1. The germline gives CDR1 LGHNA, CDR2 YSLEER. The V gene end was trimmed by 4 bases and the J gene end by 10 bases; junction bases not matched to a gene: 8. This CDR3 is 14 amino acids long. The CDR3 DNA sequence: TGCGCCAGCAGCCGGGGACAGGGAGGGTTCGAGCAGTTCTTC. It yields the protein CASSRGQGGFEQFF.

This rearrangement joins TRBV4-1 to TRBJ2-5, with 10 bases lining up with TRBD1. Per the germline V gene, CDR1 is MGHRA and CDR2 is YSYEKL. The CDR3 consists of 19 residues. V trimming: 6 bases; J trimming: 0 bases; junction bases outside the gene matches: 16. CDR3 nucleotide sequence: TGCGCCAGCAGTGACTACCGGTTCCGGGACAGGGGATACCAAGAGACCCAGTACTTC. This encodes CASSDYRFRDRGYQETQYF.

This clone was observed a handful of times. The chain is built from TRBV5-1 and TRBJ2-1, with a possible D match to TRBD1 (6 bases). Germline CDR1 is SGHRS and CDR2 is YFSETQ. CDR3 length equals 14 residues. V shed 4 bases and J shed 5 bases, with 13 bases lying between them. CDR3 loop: CASSTGQGNNEQFF. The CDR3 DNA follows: TGCGCCAGCAGCACTGGCCAGGGGAACAATGAGCAGTTCTTC.

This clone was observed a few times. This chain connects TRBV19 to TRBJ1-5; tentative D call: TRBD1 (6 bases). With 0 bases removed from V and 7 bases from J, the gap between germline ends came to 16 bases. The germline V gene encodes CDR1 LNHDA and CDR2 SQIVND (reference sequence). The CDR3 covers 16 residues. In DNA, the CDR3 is TGTGCCAGTAGTATAGAAGAAGGAATCCAGGGGCAGCCCCAGCATTTT. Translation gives CASSIEEGIQGQPQHF.

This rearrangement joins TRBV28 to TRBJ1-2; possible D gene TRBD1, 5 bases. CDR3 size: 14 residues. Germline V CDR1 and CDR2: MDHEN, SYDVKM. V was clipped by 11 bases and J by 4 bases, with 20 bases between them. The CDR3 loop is CAGKQSGKGYGYTF. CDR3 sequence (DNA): TGTGCCGGGAAGCAATCAGGGAAAGGCTATGGCTACACCTTC.